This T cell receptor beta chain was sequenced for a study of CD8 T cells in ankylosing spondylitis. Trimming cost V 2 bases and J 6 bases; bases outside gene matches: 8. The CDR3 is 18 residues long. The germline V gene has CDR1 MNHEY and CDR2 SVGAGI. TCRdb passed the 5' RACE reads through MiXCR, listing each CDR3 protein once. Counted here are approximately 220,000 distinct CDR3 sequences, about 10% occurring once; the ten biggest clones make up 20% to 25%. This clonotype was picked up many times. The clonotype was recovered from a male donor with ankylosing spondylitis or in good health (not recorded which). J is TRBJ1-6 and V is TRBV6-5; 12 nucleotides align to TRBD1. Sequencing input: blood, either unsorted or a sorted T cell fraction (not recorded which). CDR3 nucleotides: TGTGCCAGCAGTTACAGGGGGACAGGGGGCTTCGGTAATTCACCCCTCCACTTT. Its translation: CASSYRGTGGFGNSPLHF.